This T cell receptor beta chain is drawn from a study of glioma-infiltrating T cells. The iRepertoire nested amplicon-rescue multiplex PCR amplified TCR alpha and beta CDR3s from RNA. Input was roughly 100-450 ng of tissue mRNA or PBMC total RNA. TCRdb itself ran the multiplex PCR reads through MiXCR, one entry per CDR3 protein. The sample contains approximately 93,000 distinct CDR3 sequences, approximately 39% of which appear only once. Remarks on this clonotype: The antigen remains undetermined. Germline is not matched at one junction end, which may reflect a read error.

Whole-study findings and limits: Above-expected tissue-blood divergence occurred in all gliomas, most in low-grade ones. Only very few CDR3 sequences appeared in both tissue and blood.

CDR3 length equals 11 residues. The germline V gene encodes CDR1 SQVTM and CDR2 ANQGSEA. The TCR sequence derives from a human donor with low-grade glioma or glioblastoma, undergoing nonglioma brain surgery, or in good health (not recorded which). The sample comprised glioma tissue, nonneoplastic brain tissue, or PBMCs (not recorded which). The chain uses TRBV29-1 and TRBJ2-1; no definite D call. The CDR3 is CSFGDLGSVHF. In nucleotides, the CDR3 is TGCAGCTTTGGAGACCTTGGTAGTGTGCATTTC.